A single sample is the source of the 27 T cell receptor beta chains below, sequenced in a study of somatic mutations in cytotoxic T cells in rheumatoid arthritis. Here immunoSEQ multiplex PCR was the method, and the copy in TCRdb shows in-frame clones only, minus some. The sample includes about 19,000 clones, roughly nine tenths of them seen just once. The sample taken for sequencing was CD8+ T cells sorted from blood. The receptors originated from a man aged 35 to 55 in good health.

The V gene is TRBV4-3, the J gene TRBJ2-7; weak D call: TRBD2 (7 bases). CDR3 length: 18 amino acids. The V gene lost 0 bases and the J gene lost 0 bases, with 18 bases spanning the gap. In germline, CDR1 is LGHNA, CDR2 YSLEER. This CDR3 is CASSQDRGGQSLSYEQYF. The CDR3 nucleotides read TGCGCCAGCAGCCAAGATAGGGGGGGCCAGAGCCTCTCCTACGAGCAGTACTTC.

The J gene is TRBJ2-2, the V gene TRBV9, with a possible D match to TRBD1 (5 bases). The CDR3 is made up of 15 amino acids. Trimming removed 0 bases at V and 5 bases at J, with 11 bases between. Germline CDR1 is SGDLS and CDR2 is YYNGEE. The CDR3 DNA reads TGTGCCAGCAGCGTAGTGGGCAGGGTGACCGGGGAGCTGTTTTTT. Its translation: CASSVVGRVTGELFF.

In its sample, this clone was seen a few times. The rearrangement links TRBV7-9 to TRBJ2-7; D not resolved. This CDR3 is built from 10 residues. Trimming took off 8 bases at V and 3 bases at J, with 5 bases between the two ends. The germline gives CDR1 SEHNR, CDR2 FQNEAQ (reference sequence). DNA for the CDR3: TGTGCCAGCGGCGACTACGAGCAGTACTTC. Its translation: CASGDYEQYF.

The DNA of the CDR3 is TGCAGCGTCGGGGGGGGTGATGTAGAGACCCAGTACTTC. Its translation is CSVGGGDVETQYF. The V and J genes are TRBV29-1 and TRBJ2-5, with 8 bases matching TRBD2. The germline CDR1 and CDR2 sequences are SQVTM and ANQGSEA. V was clipped by 6 bases and J by 4 bases; unmatched bases: 7. CDR3 length: 13 residues.

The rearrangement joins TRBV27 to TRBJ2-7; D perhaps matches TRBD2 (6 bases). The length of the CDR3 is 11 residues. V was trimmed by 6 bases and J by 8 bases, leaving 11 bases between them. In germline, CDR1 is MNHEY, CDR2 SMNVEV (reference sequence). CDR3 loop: CASSSGLQQYF. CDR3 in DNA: TGTGCCAGCAGCTCGGGACTCCAGCAGTACTTC.

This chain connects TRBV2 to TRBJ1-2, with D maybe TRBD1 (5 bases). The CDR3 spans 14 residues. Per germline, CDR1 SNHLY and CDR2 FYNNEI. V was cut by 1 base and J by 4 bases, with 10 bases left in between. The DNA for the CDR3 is TGTGCCAGCAGTGAAGGAGGGGAGTTCTATGGCTACACCTTC. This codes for CASSEGGEFYGYTF. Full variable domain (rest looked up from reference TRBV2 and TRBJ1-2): EPEVTQTPSHQVTQMGQEVILRCVPISNHLYFYWYRQILGQKVEFLVSFYNNEISEKSEIFDDQFSVERPDGSNFTLKIRSTKLEDSAMYFCASSEGGEFYGYTFGSGTRLTVV.

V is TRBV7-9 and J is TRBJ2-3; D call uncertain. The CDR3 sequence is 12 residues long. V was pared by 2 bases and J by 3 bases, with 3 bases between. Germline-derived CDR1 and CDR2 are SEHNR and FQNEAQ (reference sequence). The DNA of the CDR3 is TGTGCCAGCAGCTTAAGTACAGATACGCAGTATTTT. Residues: CASSLSTDTQYF.

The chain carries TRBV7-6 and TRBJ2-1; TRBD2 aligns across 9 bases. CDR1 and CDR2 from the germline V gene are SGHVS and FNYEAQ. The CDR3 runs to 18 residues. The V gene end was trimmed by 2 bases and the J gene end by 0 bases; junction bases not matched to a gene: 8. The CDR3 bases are TGTGCCAGCAGCTTACTGACTAGCGGATATTCCTCCTACAATGAGCAGTTCTTC. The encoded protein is CASSLLTSGYSSYNEQFF.

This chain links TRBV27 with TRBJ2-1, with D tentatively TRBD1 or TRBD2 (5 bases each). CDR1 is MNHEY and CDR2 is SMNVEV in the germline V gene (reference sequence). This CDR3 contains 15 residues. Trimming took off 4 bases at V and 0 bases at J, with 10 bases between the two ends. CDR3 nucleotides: TGTGCCAGCAGTTGGGGACGGAGCTCCTACAATGAGCAGTTCTTC. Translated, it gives CASSWGRSSYNEQFF.

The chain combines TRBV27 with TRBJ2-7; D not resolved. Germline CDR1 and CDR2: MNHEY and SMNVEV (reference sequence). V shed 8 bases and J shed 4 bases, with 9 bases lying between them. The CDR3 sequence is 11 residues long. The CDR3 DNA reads TGTGCCAGCGGAGTCCGGTACGAGCAGTACTTC. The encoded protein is CASGVRYEQYF.

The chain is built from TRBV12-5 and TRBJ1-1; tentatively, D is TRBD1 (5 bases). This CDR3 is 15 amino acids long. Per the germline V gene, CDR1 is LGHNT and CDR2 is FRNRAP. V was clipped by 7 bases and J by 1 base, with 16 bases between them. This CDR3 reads CASAPAGRENTEAFF. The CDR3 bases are TGTGCTAGTGCCCCGGCGGGCAGGGAGAACACTGAAGCTTTCTTT.

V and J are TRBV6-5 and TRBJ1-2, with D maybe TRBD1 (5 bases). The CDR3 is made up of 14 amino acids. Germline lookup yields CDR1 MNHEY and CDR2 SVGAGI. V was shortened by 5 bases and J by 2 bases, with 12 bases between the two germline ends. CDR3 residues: CASSGAGENYGYTF. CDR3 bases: TGTGCCAGCAGTGGGGCGGGGGAGAACTATGGCTACACCTTC.

The CDR3 sequence is CASSAGTEAYNEQFF. The CDR3 nucleotides are TGTGCCAGCAGTGCCGGGACTGAAGCCTACAATGAGCAGTTCTTC. The gene calls are TRBV27 and TRBJ2-1; tentative D call: TRBD2 (6 bases). The CDR3 contains 15 residues. Deletions cut 5 bases from V and 2 bases from J, with 13 bases between. CDR1 and CDR2 from the germline V gene are MNHEY and SMNVEV (reference sequence).

In DNA, the CDR3 is TGTGCCAGCAGCCAAGGGGATAGCGGGGAGCTGTTTTTT. This gives the protein CASSQGDSGELFF. The chain couples TRBV4-2 to TRBJ2-2; D is undetermined. The CDR3 covers 13 residues. V dropped 1 base and J dropped 7 bases, with 7 bases sitting between them. The germline V gene has CDR1 LGHNA and CDR2 YNFKEQ.

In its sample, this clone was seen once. CDR3 in DNA: TGTGCCAGCAGTCCCTTGGGCGCCCAGACATCCTACGAGCAGTACTTC. This sequence encodes CASSPLGAQTSYEQYF. V gene TRBV27 combines with J gene TRBJ2-7; D is undetermined. This CDR3 has 16 amino acids. V shed 5 bases and J shed 1 base, with 18 bases lying between them. CDR1 and CDR2 from the germline V gene are MNHEY and SMNVEV (reference sequence).

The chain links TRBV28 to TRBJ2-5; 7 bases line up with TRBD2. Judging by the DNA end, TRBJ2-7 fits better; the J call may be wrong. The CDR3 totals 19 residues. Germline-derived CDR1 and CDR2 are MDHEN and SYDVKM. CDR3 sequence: CASSLPHLKGAGPTYEQYF. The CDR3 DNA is TGTGCCAGCAGTTTACCCCACCTTAAGGGAGCGGGACCTACCTACGAGCAGTACTTC.

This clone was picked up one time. This CDR3 reads CASSLRQGKEKLFF. The CDR3 DNA reads TGTGCCAGCAGCTTGAGGCAGGGGAAAGAAAAACTGTTTTTT. The genes are TRBV5-8 and TRBJ1-4; TRBD1 is a possible D gene (6 bases). CDR1 is SGHTS, CDR2 YDEGEE, per germline. V lost 1 base and J lost 8, with 12 bases in between. The CDR3 runs 14 residues.

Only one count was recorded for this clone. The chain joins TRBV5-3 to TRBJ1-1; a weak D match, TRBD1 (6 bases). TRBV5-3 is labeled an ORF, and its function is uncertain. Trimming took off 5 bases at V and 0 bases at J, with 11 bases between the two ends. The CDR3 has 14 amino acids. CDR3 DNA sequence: TGTGCCAGAAGTTGGGACACCATGAACACTGAAGCTTTCTTT. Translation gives CARSWDTMNTEAFF.

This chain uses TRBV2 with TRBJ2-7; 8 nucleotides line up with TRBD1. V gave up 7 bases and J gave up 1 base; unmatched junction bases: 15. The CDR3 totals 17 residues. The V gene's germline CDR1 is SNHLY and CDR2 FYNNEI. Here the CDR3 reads CASNFDNTGGWSYEQYF. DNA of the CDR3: TGTGCCAGCAATTTCGATAATACAGGGGGTTGGTCCTACGAGCAGTACTTC.

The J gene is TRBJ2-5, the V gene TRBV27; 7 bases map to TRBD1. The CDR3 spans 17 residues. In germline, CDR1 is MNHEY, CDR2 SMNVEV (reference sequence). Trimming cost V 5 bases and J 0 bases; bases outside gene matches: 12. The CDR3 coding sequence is TGTGCCAGCAGTCCTCCCCCGGGACAGACCTACCAAGAGACCCAGTACTTC. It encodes CASSPPPGQTYQETQYF.

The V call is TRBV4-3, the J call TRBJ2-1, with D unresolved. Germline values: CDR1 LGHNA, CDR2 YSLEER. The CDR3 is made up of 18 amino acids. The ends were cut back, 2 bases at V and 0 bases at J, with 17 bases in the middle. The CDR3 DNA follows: TGCGCCAGCAGCCAATACTTGGCGTTCGAGGACTCCTACAATGAGCAGTTCTTC. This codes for CASSQYLAFEDSYNEQFF.

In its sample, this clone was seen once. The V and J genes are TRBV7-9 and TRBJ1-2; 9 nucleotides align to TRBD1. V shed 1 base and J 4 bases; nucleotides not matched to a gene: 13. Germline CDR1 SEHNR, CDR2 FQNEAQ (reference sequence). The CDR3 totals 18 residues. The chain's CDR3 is CASSLVGGPGTGSYGYTF. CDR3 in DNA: TGTGCCAGCAGCTTAGTAGGGGGCCCCGGGACAGGGTCCTATGGCTACACCTTC. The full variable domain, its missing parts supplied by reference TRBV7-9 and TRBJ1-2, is DTGVSQNPRHKITKRGQNVTFRCDPISEHNRLYWYRQTLGQGPEFLTYFQNEAQLEKSRLLSDRFSAERPKGSFSTLEIQRTEQGDSAMYLCASSLVGGPGTGSYGYTFGSGTRLTVV.

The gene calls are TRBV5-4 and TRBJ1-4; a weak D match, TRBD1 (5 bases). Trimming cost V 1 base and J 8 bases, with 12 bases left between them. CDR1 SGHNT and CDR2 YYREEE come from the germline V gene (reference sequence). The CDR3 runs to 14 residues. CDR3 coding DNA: TGTGCCAGCAGCTTGCGCGGGGAGGGGGAAAAACTGTTTTTT. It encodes CASSLRGEGEKLFF. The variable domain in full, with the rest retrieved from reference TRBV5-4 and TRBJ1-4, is ETGVTQSPTHLIKTRGQQVTLRCSSQSGHNTVSWYQQALGQGPQFIFQYYREEENGRGNFPPRFSGLQFPNYSSELNVNALELDDSALYLCASSLRGEGEKLFFGSGTQLSVL.

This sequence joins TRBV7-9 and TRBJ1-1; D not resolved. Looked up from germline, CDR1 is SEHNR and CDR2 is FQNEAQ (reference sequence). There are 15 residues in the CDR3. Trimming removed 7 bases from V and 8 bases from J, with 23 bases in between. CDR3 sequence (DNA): TGTGCCAGCACCCCGTCGCTAAAGGGTCTCGCGGAAGCTTTCTTT. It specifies CASTPSLKGLAEAFF.

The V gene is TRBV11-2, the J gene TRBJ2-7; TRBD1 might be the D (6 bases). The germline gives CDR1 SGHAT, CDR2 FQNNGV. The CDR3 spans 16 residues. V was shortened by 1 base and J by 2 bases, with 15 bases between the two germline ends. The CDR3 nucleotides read TGTGCCAGCAGCTTAGTGGGCAGGGGACGCACCTACGAGCAGTACTTC. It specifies CASSLVGRGRTYEQYF.

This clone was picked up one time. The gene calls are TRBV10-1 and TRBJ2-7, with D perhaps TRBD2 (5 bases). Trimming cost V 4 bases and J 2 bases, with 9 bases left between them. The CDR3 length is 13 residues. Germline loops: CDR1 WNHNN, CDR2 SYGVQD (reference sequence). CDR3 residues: CASSVGVTYEQYF. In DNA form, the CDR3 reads TGCGCCAGCAGTGTCGGGGTAACCTACGAGCAGTACTTC.

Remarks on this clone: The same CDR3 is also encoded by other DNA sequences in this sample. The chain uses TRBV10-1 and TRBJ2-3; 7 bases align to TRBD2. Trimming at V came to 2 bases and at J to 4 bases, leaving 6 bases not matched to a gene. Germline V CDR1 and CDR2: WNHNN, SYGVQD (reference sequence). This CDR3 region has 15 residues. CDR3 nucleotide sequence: TGCGCCAGCAGTGAGGTGGCGGGAGTGGCAGATACGCAGTATTTT. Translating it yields CASSEVAGVADTQYF.